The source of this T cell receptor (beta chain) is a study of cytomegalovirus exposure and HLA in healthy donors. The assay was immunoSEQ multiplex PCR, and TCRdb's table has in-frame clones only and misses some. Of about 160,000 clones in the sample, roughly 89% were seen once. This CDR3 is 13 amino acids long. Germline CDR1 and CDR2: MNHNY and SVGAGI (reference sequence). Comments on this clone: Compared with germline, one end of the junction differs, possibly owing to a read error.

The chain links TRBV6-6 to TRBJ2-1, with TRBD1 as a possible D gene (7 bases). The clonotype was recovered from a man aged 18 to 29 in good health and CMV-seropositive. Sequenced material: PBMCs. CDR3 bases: TGTGCCAGCAGTCATCCGGGACAGCGGGTCGGGATCTTC. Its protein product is CASSHPGQRVGIF.